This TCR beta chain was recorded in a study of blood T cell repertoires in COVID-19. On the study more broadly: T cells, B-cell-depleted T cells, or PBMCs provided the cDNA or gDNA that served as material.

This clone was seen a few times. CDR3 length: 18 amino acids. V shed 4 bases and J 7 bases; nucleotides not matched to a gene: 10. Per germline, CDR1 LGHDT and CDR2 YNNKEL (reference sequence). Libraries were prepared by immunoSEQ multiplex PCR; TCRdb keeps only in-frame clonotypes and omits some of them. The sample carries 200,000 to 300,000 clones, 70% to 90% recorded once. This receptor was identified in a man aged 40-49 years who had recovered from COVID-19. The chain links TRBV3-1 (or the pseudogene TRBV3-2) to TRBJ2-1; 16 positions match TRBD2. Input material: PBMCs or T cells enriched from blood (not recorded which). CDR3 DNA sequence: TGTGCCAGCAGCCTTTCGGGACTAGCGGGAGGGCCTAAGAATGAGCAGTTCTTC. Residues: CASSLSGLAGGPKNEQFF.